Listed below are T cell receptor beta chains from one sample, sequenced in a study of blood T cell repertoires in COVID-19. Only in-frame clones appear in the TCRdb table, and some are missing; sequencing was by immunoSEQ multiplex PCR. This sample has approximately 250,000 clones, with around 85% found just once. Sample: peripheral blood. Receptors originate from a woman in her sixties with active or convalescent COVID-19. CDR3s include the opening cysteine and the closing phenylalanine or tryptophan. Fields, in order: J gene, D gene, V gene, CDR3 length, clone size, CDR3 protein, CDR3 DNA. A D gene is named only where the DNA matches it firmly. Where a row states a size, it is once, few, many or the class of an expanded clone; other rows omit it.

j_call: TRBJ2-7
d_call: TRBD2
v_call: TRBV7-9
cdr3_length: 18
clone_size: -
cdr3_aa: CASSITGTSGRFGYEQYF
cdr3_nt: TGTGCCAGCAGCATAACGGGGACTAGCGGGAGGTTCGGCTACGAGCAGTACTTC

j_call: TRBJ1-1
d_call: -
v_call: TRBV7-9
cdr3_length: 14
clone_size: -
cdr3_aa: CASSLKGHLGEAFF
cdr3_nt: TGTGCCAGCAGCTTAAAGGGGCACTTAGGAGAAGCTTTCTTT

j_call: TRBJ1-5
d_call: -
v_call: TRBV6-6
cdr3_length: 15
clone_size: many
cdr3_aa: CASSASSGSNQPQHF
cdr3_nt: TGTGCCAGCAGCGCTTCGTCAGGTAGCAATCAGCCCCAGCATTTT

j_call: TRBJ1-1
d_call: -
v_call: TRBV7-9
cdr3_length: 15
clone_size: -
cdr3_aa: CASSSTNEVFTEAFF
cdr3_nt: TGTGCCAGCAGCTCCACTAATGAAGTTTTCACTGAAGCTTTCTTT

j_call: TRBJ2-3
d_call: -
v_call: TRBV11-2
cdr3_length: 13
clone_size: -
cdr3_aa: CASSPHNPDTQYF
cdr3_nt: TGTGCCAGCAGCCCCCACAACCCAGATACGCAGTATTTT

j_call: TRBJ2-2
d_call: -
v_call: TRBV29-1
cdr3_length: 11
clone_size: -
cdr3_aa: CSPQVGGELFF
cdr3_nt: TGCAGCCCCCAGGTTGGCGGGGAGCTGTTTTTT

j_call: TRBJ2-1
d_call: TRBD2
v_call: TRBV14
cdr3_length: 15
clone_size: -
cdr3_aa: CASSPLGSGRGEQFF
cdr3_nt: TGTGCCAGCAGCCCCCTTGGTAGCGGGAGGGGTGAGCAGTTCTTC

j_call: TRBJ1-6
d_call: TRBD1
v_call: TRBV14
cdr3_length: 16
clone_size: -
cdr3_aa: CASSRQGGSYNSPLHF
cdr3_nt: TGTGCCAGCAGCCGACAGGGGGGCTCCTATAATTCACCCCTCCACTTT

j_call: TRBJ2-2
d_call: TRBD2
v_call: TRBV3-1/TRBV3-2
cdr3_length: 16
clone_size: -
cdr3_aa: CASSQVLAGGRGELFF
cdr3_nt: TGTGCCAGCAGCCAAGTGCTAGCGGGGGGCCGGGGGGAGCTGTTTTTT

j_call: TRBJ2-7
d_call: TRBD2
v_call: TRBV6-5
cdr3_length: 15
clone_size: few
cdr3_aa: CASTLLAALAGEQYF
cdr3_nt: TGTGCCAGCACTCTACTAGCGGCCCTGGCAGGGGAGCAGTACTTC

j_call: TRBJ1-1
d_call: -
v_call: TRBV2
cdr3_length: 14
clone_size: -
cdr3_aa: CASSRQALGAEAFF
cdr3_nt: TGTGCCAGCAGTAGACAGGCACTCGGTGCCGAAGCTTTCTTT

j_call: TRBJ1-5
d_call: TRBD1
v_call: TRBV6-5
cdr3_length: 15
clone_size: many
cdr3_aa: CASRRTGGEWQPQHF
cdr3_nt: TGTGCCAGCAGACGGACAGGGGGCGAATGGCAGCCCCAGCATTTT

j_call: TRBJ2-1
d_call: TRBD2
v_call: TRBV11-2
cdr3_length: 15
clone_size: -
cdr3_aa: CASILSRGEYNEQFF
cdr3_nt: TGTGCCAGCATTCTCTCGCGGGGGGAGTACAATGAGCAGTTCTTC

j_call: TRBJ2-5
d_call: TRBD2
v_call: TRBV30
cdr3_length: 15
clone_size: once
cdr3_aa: CAWGTSGLPGETQYF
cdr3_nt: TGTGCCTGGGGAACTAGCGGGCTGCCCGGGGAGACCCAGTACTTC

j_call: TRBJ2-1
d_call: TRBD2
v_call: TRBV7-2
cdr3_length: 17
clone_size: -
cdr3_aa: CASSLVLIAGGSNEQFF
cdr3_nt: TGTGCCAGCAGCTTAGTCTTGATAGCGGGAGGGAGCAATGAGCAGTTCTTC

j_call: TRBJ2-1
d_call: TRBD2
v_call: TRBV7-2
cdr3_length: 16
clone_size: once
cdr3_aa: CASSCPERDAYNEQFF
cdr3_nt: TGTGCCAGCAGCTGTCCTGAGCGGGATGCCTACAATGAGCAGTTCTTC

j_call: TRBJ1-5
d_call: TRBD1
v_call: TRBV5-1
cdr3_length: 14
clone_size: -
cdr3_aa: CASSPGTGVQPQHF
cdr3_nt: TGCGCCAGCAGCCCCGGGACAGGAGTACAGCCCCAGCATTTT

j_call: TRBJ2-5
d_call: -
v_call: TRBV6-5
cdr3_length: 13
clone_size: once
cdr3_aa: CASRLSPRETQYF
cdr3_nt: TGTGCCAGCCGGCTGTCGCCCAGGGAGACCCAGTACTTC

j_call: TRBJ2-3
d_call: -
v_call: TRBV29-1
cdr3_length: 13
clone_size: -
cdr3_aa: CSLERGLTDTQYF
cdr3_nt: TGCAGCCTAGAACGGGGACTCACAGATACGCAGTATTTT

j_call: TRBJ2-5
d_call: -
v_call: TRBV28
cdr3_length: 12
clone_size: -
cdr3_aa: CASTPGFETQYF
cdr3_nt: TGTGCCAGCACCCCCGGTTTTGAGACCCAGTACTTC

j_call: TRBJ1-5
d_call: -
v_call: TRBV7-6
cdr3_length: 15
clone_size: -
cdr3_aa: CASSLGVNSNQPQHF
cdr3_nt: TGTGCCAGCAGCTTGGGAGTCAATAGCAATCAGCCCCAGCATTTT

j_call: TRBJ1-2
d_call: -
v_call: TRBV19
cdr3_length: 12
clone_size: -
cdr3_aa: CASTGSSSGYTF
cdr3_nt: TGTGCCAGTACGGGGTCATCAAGCGGCTACACCTTC

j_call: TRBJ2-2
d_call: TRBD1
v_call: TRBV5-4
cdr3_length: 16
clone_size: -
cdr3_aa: CASSPRQGIGTGELFF
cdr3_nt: TGTGCCAGCAGCCCAAGACAGGGGATCGGCACCGGGGAGCTGTTTTTT

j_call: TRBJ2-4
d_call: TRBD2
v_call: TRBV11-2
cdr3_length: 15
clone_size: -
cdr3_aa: CASSTPPRGDHIQYF
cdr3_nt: TGTGCCAGCAGCACCCCCCCTCGGGGGGACCACATTCAGTACTTC

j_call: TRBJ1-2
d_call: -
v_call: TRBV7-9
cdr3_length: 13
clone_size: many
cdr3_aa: CASALTGGDGYTF
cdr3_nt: TGTGCCAGCGCGCTAACCGGGGGGGATGGCTACACCTTC

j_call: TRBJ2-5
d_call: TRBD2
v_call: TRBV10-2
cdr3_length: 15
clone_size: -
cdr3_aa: CASSESLAGDETQYF
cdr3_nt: TGCGCCAGCAGTGAGTCGCTAGCGGGGGACGAGACCCAGTACTTC

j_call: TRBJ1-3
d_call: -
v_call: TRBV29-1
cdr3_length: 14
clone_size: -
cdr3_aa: CSAGDSRSGNTIYF
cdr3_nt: TGCAGCGCCGGGGACTCACGATCTGGAAACACCATATATTTT

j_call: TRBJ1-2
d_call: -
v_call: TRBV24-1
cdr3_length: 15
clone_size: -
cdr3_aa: CATSDSGGGNYGYTF
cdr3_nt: TGTGCCACCAGTGATTCGGGGGGCGGAAACTATGGCTACACCTTC

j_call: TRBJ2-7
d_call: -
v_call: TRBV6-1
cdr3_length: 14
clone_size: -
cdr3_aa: CASSEGRVSYEQYF
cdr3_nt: TGTGCCAGCAGTGAAGGCAGGGTAAGCTACGAGCAGTACTTC

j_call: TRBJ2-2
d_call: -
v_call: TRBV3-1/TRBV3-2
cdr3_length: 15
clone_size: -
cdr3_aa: CASSQVFANTGELFF
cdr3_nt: TGTGCCAGCAGCCAAGTCTTCGCGAACACCGGGGAGCTGTTTTTT

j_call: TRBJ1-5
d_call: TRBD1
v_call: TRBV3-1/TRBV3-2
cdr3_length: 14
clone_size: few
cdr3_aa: CASSLGTGVQPQHF
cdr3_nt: TGTGCCAGCAGCCTTGGGACAGGGGTTCAGCCCCAGCATTTT

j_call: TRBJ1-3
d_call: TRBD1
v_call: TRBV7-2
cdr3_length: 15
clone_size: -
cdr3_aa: CASSLEQGAGNTIYF
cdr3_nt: TGTGCCAGCAGCTTAGAACAGGGGGCTGGAAACACCATATATTTT

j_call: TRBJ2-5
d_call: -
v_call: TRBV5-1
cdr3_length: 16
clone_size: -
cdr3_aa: CASSPGGGAGQETQYF
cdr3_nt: TGCGCCAGCAGCCCGGGAGGGGGCGCAGGGCAAGAGACCCAGTACTTC

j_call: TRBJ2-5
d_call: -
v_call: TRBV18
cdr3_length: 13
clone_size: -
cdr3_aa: CASSLDRQETQYF
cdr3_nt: TGTGCCAGCTCCCTGGACAGACAAGAGACCCAGTACTTC

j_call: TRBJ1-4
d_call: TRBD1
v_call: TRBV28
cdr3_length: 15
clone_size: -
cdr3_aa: CASSLFRGFGEKLFF
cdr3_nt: TGTGCCAGCAGTTTATTCAGGGGGTTCGGTGAAAAACTGTTTTTT

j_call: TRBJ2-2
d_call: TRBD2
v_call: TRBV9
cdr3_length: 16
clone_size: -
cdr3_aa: CASSVGAGEDTGELFF
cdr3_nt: TGTGCCAGCAGCGTAGGAGCGGGAGAGGACACCGGGGAGCTGTTTTTT

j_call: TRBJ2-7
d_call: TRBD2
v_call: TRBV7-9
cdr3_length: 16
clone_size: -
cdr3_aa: CASSSPESGRPYEQYF
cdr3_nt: TGTGCCAGCAGCTCCCCGGAGAGCGGGAGGCCCTACGAGCAGTACTTC

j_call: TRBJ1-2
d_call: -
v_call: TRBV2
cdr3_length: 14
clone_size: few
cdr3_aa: CASSEGGAAYGYTF
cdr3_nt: TGTGCCAGCAGTGAAGGGGGCGCCGCCTATGGCTACACCTTC

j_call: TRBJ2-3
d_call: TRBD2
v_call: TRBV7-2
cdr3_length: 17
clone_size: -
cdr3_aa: CASSSGLAGLTTDTQYF
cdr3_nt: TGTGCCAGCAGCTCAGGACTAGCGGGGCTGACCACAGATACGCAGTATTTT

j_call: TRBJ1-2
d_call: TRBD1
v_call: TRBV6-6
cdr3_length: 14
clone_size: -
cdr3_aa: CASSSDRVGYGYTF
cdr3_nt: TGTGCCAGCAGTTCAGACAGGGTGGGTTATGGCTACACCTTC

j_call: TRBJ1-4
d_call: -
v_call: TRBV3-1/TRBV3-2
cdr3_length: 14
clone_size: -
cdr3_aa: CASSQGGKFGKLFF
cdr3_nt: TGTGCCAGCAGCCAGGGAGGGAAGTTCGGAAAACTGTTTTTT

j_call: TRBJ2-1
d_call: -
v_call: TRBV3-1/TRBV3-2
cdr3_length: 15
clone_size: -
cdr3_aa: CASSQGLDSNNEQFF
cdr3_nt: TGTGCCAGCAGCCAAGGACTCGACAGCAACAATGAGCAGTTCTTC

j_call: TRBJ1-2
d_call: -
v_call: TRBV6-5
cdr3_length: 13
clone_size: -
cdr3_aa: CASSLDRNYGYTF
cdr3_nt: TGTGCCAGCTCCCTTGACAGGAACTATGGCTACACCTTC

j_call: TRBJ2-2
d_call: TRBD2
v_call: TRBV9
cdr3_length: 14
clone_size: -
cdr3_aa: CASSSGGPSGELFF
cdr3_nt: TGTGCCAGCAGCTCGGGAGGGCCGTCCGGGGAGCTGTTTTTT

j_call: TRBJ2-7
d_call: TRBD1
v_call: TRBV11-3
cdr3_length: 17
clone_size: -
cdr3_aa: CASSLYGAGQDSYEQYF
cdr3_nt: TGTGCCAGCAGCCTATACGGCGCCGGACAGGACTCCTACGAGCAGTACTTC

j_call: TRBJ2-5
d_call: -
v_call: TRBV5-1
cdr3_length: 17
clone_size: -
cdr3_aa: CASSLGVGARTQETQYF
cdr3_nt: TGCGCCAGCAGCTTGGGGGTGGGTGCTAGAACGCAAGAGACCCAGTACTTC